Listed below are T cell receptor beta chains from one sample, sequenced in a study of T cell responses to AZD1222 COVID-19 vaccine. The method was immunoSEQ multiplex PCR; TCRdb's version includes in-frame clones alone and lacks a portion of them. The sample comprises 150,000 to 200,000 clones, 80% to 90% of which are singletons, and around 4.5% rests with the top ten. The sequences come from peripheral blood, collected 28 days after the second dose of the MenACWY control vaccine. These receptors came from an adult who received the MenACWY meningococcal vaccine as a control. Both conserved end residues are part of each CDR3. D genes are given only for firm matches. Size tells how often a clone was seen (once, few, many) or the class of an expanded clone, and some rows leave it out.

d_call j_call clone_size v_call cdr3_nt cdr3_aa
- TRBJ1-2 - TRBV24-1 TGTGCCACCAGTGATCCCAATCCTGGCAGGGGTGGCTACACCTTC CATSDPNPGRGGYTF
TRBD2 TRBJ2-2 - TRBV11-3 TGTGCCAGCAGTCGGACGTCGGGACTAGCGGTCGCGAACACCGGGGAGCTGTTTTTT CASSRTSGLAVANTGELFF
TRBD2 TRBJ2-1 - TRBV7-9 TGTGCCAGCAGCCCTAGCGGGAGGCGAGAAAATGAGCAGTTCTTC CASSPSGRRENEQFF
TRBD1 TRBJ1-6 - TRBV3-1/TRBV3-2 TGTGCCAGCAGCCTGTCGGAGACAGGGATTTCACCCCTCCACTTT CASSLSETGISPLHF
- TRBJ2-1 - TRBV19 TGTGCCAGTAGTATAGTTCCCACCCTCAATGAGCAGTTCTTC CASSIVPTLNEQFF
- TRBJ2-4 - TRBV19 TGTGCCACCCAAGGGGGGGGAAACATTCAGTACTTC CATQGGGNIQYF
TRBD2 TRBJ2-2 - TRBV28 TGTGCCAGTAGTCCTGGACAGGGGACTAGCGGGACGAACACCGGGGAGCTGTTTTTT CASSPGQGTSGTNTGELFF
- TRBJ2-7 once TRBV7-2 TGTGCCAGCAGCCCCAGCGGGTCGGCCCACGAGCAGTACTTC CASSPSGSAHEQYF
TRBD1 TRBJ1-1 - TRBV28 TGTGCCAGCAGTTTGGAGGGACAGGGGGCGCCGGAAGCTTTCTTT CASSLEGQGAPEAFF
TRBD1 TRBJ2-7 - TRBV7-2 TGTGCCAGCAGAGGGCCCGGATCCGGGACAGGGAGCCCCTACGAGCAGTACTTC CASRGPGSGTGSPYEQYF
- TRBJ2-3 - TRBV11-3 TGTGCCAGCAGCTTAGATTATCAAGATACGCAGTATTTT CASSLDYQDTQYF
TRBD2 TRBJ2-1 - TRBV4-3 TGCGCCAGCAGCCAAGATCCCCTTAGCGGGAGGGCCAATGAGCAGTTCTTC CASSQDPLSGRANEQFF
TRBD1 TRBJ1-2 - TRBV7-9 TGTGCCAGCAGCCTTTCGGGGGACAGGGGGCAATATGGCTACACCTTC CASSLSGDRGQYGYTF
- TRBJ1-2 few TRBV19 TGTGCCAGTAAAGTCAACTATGGCTACACCTTC CASKVNYGYTF
TRBD1 TRBJ2-2 - TRBV5-4 TGTGCCAGCAGCCACTTGGGACAGGTGGGAACCGGGGAGCTGTTTTTT CASSHLGQVGTGELFF
- TRBJ2-4 - TRBV28 TGTGCCAGCAGTTTAACCTACGGGAGCACGACCAAAAACATTCAGTACTTC CASSLTYGSTTKNIQYF
TRBD1 TRBJ2-5 few TRBV6-5 TGTGCCATCTCGGACAGGGCGGAGACCCAGTACTTC CAISDRAETQYF
- TRBJ1-1 - TRBV3-1/TRBV3-2 TGTGCCAGCAGCCCCCCAGGGGTCCACACTGAAGCTTTCTTT CASSPPGVHTEAFF
TRBD2 TRBJ2-1 - TRBV5-4 TGTGCCAGCAGCCCGACTAGCGGGAGAGGGCATGAGCAGTTCTTC CASSPTSGRGHEQFF
TRBD1 TRBJ1-6 - TRBV7-2 TGTGCCAGCAGGGGACAGCATAATTCACCCCTCCACTTT CASRGQHNSPLHF
TRBD2 TRBJ2-1 once TRBV5-6 TGTGCCAGCAATCCTACTAGCGGGAGTTTTGATGAGCAGTTCTTC CASNPTSGSFDEQFF
TRBD2 TRBJ2-3 - TRBV6-2/TRBV6-3 TGTGCCAGCAGTCCGATCTTAGGGGCGGGAGAGCACACAGATACGCAGTATTTT CASSPILGAGEHTDTQYF
TRBD2 TRBJ2-2 - TRBV4-3 TGCGCCAGCAGCCAAGGGGTCGGGAGGGCCTTGGGGAACACCGGGGAGCTGTTTTTT CASSQGVGRALGNTGELFF
- TRBJ2-3 once TRBV19 TGTGCCAGTAGTATACCACTAGGGGGAGGGGATACGCAGTATTTT CASSIPLGGGDTQYF
- TRBJ1-5 - TRBV19 TGTGCCAGTAGTATGGCGGGGGATCAGCCCCAGCATTTT CASSMAGDQPQHF
- TRBJ1-1 - TRBV7-2 TGTGCCAGCAGCTTAGCGCTAAGAGACACTGAAGCTTTCTTT CASSLALRDTEAFF
TRBD2 TRBJ2-7 - TRBV19 TGTGCCAGTCTCGCGGGACTAGCGGGAGCTGGAGAGCAGTACTTC CASLAGLAGAGEQYF
- TRBJ2-7 - TRBV14 TGTGCCAGCAGCCAAGGTCGGTCATCCTACGAGCAGTACTTC CASSQGRSSYEQYF
- TRBJ1-5 - TRBV19 TGTGCCAGTAGGGCAGTACAACAGCCCCAGCATTTT CASRAVQQPQHF
- TRBJ2-1 - TRBV10-3 TGTGCCACCTGCCTAGGAACCTACAATGAGCAGTTCTTC CATCLGTYNEQFF
- TRBJ1-5 - TRBV6-6 TGTGCCAGCAGTTACAGTCGACAGGAGGGTCAGCCCCAGCATTTT CASSYSRQEGQPQHF
- TRBJ1-5 - TRBV27 TGTGCCAGCAGTTTGGTGCAGCATGGTCAGCCCCAGCATTTT CASSLVQHGQPQHF
- TRBJ2-7 - TRBV6-5 TGTGCCAGCAGTTTAGGATTACCCTCCTACGAGCAGTACTTC CASSLGLPSYEQYF
- TRBJ1-5 - TRBV2 TGTGCCAGCAATAGTTACGGGAGCAATCAGCCCCAGCATTTT CASNSYGSNQPQHF
- TRBJ1-1 few TRBV9 TGTGCCAGCAGCGCCCCCCCTTTCTTT CASSAPPFF
TRBD2 TRBJ2-7 - TRBV6-2/TRBV6-3 TGTGCCAGCAGTAAGACTAGCGGGAGTATGTCCGAGCAGTACTTC CASSKTSGSMSEQYF
TRBD2 TRBJ2-5 - TRBV10-2 TGCGCCAGCAGCGACGTAGCGGGAGGGCCGGAGACCCAGTACTTC CASSDVAGGPETQYF
- TRBJ2-1 - TRBV3-1/TRBV3-2 TGTGCCAGCACCCTCGAGGGGGGACGTTACAATGAGCAGTTCTTC CASTLEGGRYNEQFF
TRBD1 TRBJ2-7 - TRBV4-2 TGTGCCAGCAGCCAAGAAGGGGACAGGACCTACGAGCAGTACTTC CASSQEGDRTYEQYF